This TCR beta chain was captured in a study of OX40 agonist ivuxolimab in advanced cancers. Study at large: Patients were treated with intravenous ivuxolimab, dosed at 0.01 to 10 mg/kg and infused every 2 weeks. Partial responses occurred in three patients (one hepatocellular carcinoma, two cutaneous melanoma). Findings of the study overall: In the 0.1-3.0 mg/kg groups, partial responders showed among the lowest expansion. CD4+ T cells averaged fewer expanded clones than CD8+ T cells.

CDR1 is SGHVS and CDR2 is FQNEAQ in the germline V gene. V was clipped by 5 bases and J by 2 bases; unmatched bases: 5. The CDR3 totals 14 residues. This clone was counted between two and nine times. The antigen remains unidentified. Some clones are missing from TCRdb's copy, which holds only in-frame ones; the method was immunoSEQ multiplex PCR. The sample lists approximately 67,000 clones; 90% to 95% were seen once. The chain joins TRBV7-8 to TRBJ1-1, with TRBD1 matching over 7 bases. This sample comprised CD4+ or CD8+ T cells sorted from blood, obtained in a trial of the OX40 agonist ivuxolimab. The clonotype originates from an adult with an advanced solid tumor such as melanoma, head and neck, liver or kidney cancer. The CDR3 DNA is TGTGCCAGCAGCCGGACAGGTGGTAACACTGAAGCTTTCTTT. Protein sequence: CASSRTGGNTEAFF.